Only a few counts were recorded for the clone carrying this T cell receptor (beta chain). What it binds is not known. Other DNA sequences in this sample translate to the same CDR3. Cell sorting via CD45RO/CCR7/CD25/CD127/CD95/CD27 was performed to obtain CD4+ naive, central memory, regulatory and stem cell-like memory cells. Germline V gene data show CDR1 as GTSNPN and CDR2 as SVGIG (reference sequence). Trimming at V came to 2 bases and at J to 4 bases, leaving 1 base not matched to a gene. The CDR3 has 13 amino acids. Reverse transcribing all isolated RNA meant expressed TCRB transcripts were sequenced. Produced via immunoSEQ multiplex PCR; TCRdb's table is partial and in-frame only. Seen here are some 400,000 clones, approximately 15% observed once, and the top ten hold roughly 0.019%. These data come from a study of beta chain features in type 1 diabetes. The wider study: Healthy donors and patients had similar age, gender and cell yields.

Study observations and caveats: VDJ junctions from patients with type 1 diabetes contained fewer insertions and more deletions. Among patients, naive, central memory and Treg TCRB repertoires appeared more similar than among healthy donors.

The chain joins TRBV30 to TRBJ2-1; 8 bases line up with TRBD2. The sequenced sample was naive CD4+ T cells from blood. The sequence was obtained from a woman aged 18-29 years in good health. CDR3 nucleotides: TGTGCCTGGAGTACTAGCGGATACAATGAGCAGTTCTTC. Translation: CAWSTSGYNEQFF.